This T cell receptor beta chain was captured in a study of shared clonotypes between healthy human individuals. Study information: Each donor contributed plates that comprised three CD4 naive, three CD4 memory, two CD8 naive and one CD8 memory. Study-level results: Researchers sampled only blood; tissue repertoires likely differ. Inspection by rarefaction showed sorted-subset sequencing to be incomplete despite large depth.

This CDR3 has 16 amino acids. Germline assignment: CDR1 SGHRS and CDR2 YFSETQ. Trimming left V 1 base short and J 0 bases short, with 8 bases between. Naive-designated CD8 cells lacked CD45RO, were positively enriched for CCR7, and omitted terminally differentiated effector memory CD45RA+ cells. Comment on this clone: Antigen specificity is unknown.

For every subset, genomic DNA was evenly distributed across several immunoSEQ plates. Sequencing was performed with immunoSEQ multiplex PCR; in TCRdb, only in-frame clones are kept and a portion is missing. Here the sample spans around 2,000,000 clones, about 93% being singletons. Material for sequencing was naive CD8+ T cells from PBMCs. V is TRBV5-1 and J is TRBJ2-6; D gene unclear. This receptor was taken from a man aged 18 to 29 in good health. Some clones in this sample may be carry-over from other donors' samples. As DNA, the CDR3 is TGCGCCAGCAGCTTGTCCCAGAGCTCTGGGGCCAACGTCCTGACTTTC. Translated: CASSLSQSSGANVLTF.